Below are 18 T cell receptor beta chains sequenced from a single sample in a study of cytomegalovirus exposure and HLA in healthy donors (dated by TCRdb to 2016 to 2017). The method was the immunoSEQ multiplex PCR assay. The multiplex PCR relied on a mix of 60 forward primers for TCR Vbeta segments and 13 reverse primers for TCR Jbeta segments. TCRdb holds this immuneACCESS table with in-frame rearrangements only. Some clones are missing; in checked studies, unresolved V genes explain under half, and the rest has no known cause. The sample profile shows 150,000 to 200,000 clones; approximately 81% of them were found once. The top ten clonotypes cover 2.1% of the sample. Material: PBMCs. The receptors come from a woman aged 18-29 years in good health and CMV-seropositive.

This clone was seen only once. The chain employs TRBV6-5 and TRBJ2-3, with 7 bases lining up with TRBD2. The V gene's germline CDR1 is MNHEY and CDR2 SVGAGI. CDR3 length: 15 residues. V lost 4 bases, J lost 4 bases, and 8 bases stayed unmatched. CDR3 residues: CASSLLRGIADTQYF. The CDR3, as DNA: TGTGCCAGCAGTTTGTTGCGGGGGATCGCAGATACGCAGTATTTT.

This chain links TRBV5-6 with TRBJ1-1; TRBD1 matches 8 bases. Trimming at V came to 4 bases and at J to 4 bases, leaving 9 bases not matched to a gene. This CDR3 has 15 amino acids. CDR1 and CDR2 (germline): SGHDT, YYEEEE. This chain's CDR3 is CASSGDRGWGTEAFF. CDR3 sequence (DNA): TGTGCCAGCAGCGGCGACAGGGGATGGGGCACTGAAGCTTTCTTT.

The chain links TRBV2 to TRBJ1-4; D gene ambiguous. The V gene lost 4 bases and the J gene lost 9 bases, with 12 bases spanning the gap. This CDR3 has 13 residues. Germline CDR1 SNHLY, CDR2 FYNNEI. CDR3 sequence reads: CASSATEVKKLFF. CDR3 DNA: TGTGCCAGCAGTGCCACGGAGGTGAAAAAACTGTTTTTT.

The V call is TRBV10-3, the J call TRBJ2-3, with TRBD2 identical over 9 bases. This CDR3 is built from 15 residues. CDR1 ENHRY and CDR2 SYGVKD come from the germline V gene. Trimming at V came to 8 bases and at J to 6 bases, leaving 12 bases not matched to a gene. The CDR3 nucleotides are TGTGCCATCTCCCAGGGTCCTAGCGGGGAGGATACGCAGTATTTT. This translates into CAISQGPSGEDTQYF.

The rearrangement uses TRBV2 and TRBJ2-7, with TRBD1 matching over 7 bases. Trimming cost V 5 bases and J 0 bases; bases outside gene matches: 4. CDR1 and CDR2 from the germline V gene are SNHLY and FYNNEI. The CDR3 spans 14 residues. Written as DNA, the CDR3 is TGTGCCAGCAGTAGGGACAGCAGCTCCTACGAGCAGTACTTC. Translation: CASSRDSSSYEQYF. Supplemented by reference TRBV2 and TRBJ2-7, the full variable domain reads EPEVTQTPSHQVTQMGQEVILRCVPISNHLYFYWYRQILGQKVEFLVSFYNNEISEKSEIFDDQFSVERPDGSNFTLKIRSTKLEDSAMYFCASSRDSSSYEQYFGPGTRLTVT.

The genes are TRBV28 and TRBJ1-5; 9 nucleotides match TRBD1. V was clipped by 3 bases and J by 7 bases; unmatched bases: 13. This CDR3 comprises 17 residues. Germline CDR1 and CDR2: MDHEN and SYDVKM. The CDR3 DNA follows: TGTGCCAGCAGTTTCCTCGGGACAGGGAAATTGGTGCAGCCCCAGCATTTT. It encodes CASSFLGTGKLVQPQHF.

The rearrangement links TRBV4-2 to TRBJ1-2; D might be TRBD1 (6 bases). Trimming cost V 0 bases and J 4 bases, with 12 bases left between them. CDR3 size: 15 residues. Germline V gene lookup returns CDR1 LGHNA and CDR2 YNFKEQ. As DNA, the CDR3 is TGTGCCAGCAGCCAAGATTCAGGGGAAATCTATGGCTACACCTTC. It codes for CASSQDSGEIYGYTF.

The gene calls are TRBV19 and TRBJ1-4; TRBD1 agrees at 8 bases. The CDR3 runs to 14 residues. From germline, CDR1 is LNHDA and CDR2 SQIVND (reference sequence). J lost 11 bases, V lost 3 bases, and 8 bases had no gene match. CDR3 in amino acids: CASSMLQGAGKLFF. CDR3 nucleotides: TGTGCCAGTAGTATGTTGCAGGGGGCAGGGAAACTGTTTTTT.

The CDR3 DNA sequence: TGTGCCAGTGGGCAGCAGGCCACCTCGCATGGCTACACCTTC. It yields the protein CASGQQATSHGYTF. This sequence joins TRBV19 and TRBJ1-2; D gene uncertain. Germline V gene lookup returns CDR1 LNHDA and CDR2 SQIVND (reference sequence). Trimming removed 8 bases from V and 6 bases from J, with 19 bases in between. The CDR3 is made up of 14 amino acids.

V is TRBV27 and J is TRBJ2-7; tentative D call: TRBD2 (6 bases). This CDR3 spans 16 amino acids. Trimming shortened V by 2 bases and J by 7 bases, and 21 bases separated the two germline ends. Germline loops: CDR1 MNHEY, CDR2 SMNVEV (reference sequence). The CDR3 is CASSLRASVLSKEQYF. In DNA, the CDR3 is TGTGCCAGCAGTTTAAGGGCTAGCGTCTTGAGTAAAGAGCAGTACTTC.

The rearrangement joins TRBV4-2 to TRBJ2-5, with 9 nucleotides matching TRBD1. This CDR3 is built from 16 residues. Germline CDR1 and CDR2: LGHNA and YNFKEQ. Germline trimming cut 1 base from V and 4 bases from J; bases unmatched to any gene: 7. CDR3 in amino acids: CASSQGGQGRGETQYF. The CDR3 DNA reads TGTGCCAGCAGCCAAGGTGGACAGGGGCGGGGAGAGACCCAGTACTTC.

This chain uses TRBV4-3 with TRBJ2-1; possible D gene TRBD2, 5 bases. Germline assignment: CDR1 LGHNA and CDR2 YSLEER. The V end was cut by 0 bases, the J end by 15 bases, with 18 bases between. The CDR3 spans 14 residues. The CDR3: CASSQDRGSSMMFF. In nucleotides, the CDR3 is TGCGCCAGCAGCCAAGATAGAGGGTCGAGCATGATGTTCTTC.

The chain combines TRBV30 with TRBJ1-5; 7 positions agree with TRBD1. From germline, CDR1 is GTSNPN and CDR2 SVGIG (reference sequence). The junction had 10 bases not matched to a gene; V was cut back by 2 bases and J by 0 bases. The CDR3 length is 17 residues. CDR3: CAWSYRGTTYSNQPQHF. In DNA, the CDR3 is TGTGCCTGGAGTTACAGGGGAACCACCTATAGCAATCAGCCCCAGCATTTT.

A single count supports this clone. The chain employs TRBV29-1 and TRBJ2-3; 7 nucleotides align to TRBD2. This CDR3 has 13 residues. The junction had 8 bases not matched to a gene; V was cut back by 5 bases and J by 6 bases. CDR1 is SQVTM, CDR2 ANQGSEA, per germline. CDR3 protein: CSVREGGSDTQYF. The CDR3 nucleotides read TGCAGCGTTAGGGAGGGCGGATCCGATACGCAGTATTTT.

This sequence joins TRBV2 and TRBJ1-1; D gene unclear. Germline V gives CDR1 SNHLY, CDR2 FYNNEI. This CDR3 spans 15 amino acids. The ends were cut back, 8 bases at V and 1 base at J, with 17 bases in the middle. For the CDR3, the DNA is TGTGCCAGCCGGAGGATGGATTCCGGGAACACTGAAGCTTTCTTT. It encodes CASRRMDSGNTEAFF.

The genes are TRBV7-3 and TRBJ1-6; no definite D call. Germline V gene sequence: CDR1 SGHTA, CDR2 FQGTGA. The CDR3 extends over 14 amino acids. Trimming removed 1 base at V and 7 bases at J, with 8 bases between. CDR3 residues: CASSLRGNNSPLHF. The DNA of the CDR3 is TGTGCCAGCAGCTTAAGAGGGAACAATTCACCCCTCCACTTT.

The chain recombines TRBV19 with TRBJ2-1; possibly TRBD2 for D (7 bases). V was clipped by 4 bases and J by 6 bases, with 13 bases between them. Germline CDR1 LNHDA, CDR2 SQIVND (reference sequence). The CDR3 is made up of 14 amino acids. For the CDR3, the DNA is TGTGCCAGTAGTAGCGGGGGCGGTCCCAATGAGCAGTTCTTC. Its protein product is CASSSGGGPNEQFF.

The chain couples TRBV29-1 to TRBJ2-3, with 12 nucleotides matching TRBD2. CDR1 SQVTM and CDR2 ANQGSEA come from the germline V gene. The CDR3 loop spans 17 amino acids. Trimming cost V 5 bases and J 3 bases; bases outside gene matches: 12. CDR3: CSVSPPASGGGTDTQYF. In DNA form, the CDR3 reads TGCAGCGTTTCTCCCCCGGCTAGCGGGGGGGGTACAGATACGCAGTATTTT.